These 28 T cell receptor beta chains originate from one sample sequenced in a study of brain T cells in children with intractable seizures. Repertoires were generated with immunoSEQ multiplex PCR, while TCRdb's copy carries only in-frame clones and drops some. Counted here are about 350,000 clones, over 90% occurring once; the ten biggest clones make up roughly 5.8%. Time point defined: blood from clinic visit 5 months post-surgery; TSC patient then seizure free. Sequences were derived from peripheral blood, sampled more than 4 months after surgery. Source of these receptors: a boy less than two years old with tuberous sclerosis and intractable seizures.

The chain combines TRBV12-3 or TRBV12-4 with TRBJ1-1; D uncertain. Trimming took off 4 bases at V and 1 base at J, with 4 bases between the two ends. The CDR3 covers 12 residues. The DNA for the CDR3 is TGTGCCAGCAGTTCTAGGAACACTGAAGCTTTCTTT. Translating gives CASSSRNTEAFF.

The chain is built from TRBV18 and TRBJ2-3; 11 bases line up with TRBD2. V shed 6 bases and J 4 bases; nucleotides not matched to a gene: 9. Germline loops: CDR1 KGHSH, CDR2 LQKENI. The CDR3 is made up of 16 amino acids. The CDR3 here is CASSNELAGDADTQYF. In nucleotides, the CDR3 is TGTGCCAGCTCGAACGAACTAGCGGGGGACGCAGATACGCAGTATTTT.

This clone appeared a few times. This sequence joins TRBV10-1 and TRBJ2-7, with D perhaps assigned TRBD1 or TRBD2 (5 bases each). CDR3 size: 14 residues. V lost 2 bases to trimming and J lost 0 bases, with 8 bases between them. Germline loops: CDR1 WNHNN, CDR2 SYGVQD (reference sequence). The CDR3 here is CASSEGGSSYEQYF. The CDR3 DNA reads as TGCGCCAGCAGTGAGGGGGGTTCCTCCTACGAGCAGTACTTC.

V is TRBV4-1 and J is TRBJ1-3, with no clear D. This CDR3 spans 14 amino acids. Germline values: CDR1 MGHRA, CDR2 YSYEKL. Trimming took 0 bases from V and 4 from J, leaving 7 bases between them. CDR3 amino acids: CASSQEPAGNTIYF. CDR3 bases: TGCGCCAGCAGCCAAGAGCCGGCAGGAAACACCATATATTTT.

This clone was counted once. This CDR3 is CAWSAFSPVGGYSTNEKLFF. DNA of the CDR3: TGTGCCTGGAGTGCCTTTTCGCCTGTAGGAGGATATTCAACTAATGAAAAACTGTTTTTT. The V gene is TRBV30, the J gene TRBJ1-4; D is unresolved. The germline V and J ends were trimmed by 1 base and 0 bases, with 24 bases remaining between them. This CDR3 region has 20 residues. Germline CDR1 GTSNPN, CDR2 SVGIG (reference sequence). Variable domain in full (rest from reference TRBV30 and TRBJ1-4): SQTIHQWPATLVQPVGSPLSLECTVEGTSNPNLYWYRQAAGRGLQLLFYSVGIGQISSEVPQNLSASRPQDRQFILSSKKLLLSDSGFYLCAWSAFSPVGGYSTNEKLFFGSGTQLSVL.

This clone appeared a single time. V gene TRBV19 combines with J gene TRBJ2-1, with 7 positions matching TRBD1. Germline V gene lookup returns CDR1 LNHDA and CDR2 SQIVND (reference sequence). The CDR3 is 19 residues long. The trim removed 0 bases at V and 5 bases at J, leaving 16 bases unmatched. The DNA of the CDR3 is TGTGCCAGTAGTATAGATCGGCAGGATCGGACAGGTGTCCACAATGAGCAGTTCTTC. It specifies CASSIDRQDRTGVHNEQFF. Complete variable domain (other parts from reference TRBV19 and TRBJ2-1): DGGITQSPKYLFRKEGQNVTLSCEQNLNHDAMYWYRQDPGQGLRLIYYSQIVNDFQKGDIAEGYSVSREKKESFPLTVTSAQKNPTAFYLCASSIDRQDRTGVHNEQFFGPGTRLTVL.

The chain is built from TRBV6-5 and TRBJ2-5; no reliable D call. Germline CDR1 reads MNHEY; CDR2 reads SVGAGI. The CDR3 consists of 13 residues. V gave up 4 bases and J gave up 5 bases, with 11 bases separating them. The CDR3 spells CASSSGVVETQYF. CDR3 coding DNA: TGTGCCAGCAGTTCTGGGGTGGTGGAGACCCAGTACTTC.

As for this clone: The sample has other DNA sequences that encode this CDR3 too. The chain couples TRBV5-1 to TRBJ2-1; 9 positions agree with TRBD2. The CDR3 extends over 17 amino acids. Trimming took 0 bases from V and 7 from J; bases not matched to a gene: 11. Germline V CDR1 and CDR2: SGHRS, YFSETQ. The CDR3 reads CASSLVGLAGGPNEQFF. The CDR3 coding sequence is TGCGCCAGCAGCTTGGTCGGGCTCGCGGGGGGGCCTAATGAGCAGTTCTTC.

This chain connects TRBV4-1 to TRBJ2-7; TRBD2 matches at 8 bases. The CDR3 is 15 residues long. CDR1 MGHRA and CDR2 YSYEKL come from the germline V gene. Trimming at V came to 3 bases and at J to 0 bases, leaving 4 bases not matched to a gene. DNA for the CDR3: TGCGCCAGCAGCCAGTATAGCGGGACCTCCTACGAGCAGTACTTC. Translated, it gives CASSQYSGTSYEQYF.

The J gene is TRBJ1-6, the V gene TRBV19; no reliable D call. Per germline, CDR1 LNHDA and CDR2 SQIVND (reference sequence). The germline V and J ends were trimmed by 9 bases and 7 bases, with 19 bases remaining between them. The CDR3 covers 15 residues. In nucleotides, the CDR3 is TGTGCCAGCTCCCGCGAGAGGTTCACGAATTCACCCCTCCACTTT. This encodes CASSRERFTNSPLHF.

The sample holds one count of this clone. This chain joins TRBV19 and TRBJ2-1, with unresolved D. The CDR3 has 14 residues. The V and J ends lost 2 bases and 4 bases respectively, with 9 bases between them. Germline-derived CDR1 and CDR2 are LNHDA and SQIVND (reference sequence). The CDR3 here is CASSIISEYNEQFF. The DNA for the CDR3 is TGTGCCAGTAGTATAATCTCGGAATACAATGAGCAGTTCTTC.

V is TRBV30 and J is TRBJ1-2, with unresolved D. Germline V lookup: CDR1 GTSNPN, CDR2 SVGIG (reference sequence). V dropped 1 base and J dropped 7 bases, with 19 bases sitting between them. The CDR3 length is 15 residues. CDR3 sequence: CAWSEQVSETVGYTF. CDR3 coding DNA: TGTGCCTGGAGTGAGCAGGTATCGGAGACGGTTGGCTACACCTTC.

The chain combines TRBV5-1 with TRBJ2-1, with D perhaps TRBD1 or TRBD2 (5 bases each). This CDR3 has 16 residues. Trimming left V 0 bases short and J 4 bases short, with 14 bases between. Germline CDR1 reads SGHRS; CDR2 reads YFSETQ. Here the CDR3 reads CASSLAGPREYNEQFF. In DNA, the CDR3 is TGCGCCAGCAGCTTGGCGGGGCCCCGGGAATACAATGAGCAGTTCTTC. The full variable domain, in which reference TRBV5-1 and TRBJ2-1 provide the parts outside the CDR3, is KAGVTQTPRYLIKTRGQQVTLSCSPISGHRSVSWYQQTPGQGLQFLFEYFSETQRNKGNFPGRFSGRQFSNSRSEMNVSTLELGDSALYLCASSLAGPREYNEQFFGPGTRLTVL.

DNA for the CDR3: TGTGCCAGCAGCCCCCATATCGGACAGGGGGACGATGAGCAGTTCTTC. It codes for CASSPHIGQGDDEQFF. This chain uses TRBV9 with TRBJ2-1; 10 bases are shared with TRBD1. V was clipped by 4 bases and J by 8 bases; unmatched bases: 12. CDR1 is SGDLS and CDR2 is YYNGEE in the germline V gene. The CDR3 runs 16 residues.

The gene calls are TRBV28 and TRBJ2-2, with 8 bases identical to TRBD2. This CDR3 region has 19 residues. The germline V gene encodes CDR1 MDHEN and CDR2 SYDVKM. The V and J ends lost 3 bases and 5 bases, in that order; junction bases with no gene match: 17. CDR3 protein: CASSFPPGLSGSHTGELFF. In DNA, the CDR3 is TGTGCCAGCAGTTTCCCGCCGGGTTTAAGCGGGAGCCATACCGGGGAGCTGTTTTTT.

As DNA, the CDR3 is TGTGCCAGCCTGAGGGGAGGGGGAATTGATTCACCCCTCCACTTT. Translating it yields CASLRGGGIDSPLHF. The gene calls are TRBV21-1 and TRBJ1-6. TRBV21-1 is assigned pseudogene status. This CDR3 is 15 amino acids long.

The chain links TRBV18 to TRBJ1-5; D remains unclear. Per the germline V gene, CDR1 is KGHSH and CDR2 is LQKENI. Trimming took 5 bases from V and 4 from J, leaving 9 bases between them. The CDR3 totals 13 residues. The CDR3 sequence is CASSYGLNQPQHF. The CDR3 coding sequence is TGTGCCAGCTCATATGGGCTTAATCAGCCCCAGCATTTT.

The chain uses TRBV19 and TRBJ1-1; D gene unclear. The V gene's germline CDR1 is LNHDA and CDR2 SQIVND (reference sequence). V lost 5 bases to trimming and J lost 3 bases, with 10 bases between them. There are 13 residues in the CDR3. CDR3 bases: TGTGCCAGTAGTGTCGACGGACACACTGAAGCTTTCTTT. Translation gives CASSVDGHTEAFF.

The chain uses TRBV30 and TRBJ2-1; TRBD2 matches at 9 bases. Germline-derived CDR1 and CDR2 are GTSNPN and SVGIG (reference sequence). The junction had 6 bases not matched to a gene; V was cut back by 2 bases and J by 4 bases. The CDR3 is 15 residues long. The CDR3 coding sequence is TGTGCCTGGAGTATCAAGCGGGGGGATTACAATGAGCAGTTCTTC. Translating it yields CAWSIKRGDYNEQFF.

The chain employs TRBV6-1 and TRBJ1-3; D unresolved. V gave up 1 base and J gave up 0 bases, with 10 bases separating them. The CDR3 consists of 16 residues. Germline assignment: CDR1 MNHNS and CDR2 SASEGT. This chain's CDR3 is CASSEELVHSGNTIYF. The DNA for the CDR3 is TGTGCCAGCAGTGAAGAGTTAGTCCACTCTGGAAACACCATATATTTT.

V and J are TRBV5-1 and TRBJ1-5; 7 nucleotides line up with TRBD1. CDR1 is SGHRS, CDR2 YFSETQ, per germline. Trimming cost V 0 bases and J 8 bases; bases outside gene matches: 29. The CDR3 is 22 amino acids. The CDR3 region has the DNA TGCGCCAGCAGCTTGGCCAGGCGGGTCGCGGGACAGTTTAATTTCTACCGCGAGCCCCAGCATTTT. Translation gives CASSLARRVAGQFNFYREPQHF.

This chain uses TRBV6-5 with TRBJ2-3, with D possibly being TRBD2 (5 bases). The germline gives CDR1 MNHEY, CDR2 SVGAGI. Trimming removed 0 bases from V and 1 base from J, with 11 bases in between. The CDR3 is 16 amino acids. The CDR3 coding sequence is TGTGCCAGCAGTTACTCGACGGGGTGGGGCACAGATACGCAGTATTTT. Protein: CASSYSTGWGTDTQYF.

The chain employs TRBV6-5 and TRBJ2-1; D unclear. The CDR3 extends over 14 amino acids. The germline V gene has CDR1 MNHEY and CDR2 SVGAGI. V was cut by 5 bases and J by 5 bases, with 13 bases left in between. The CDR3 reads CASSLVGGHNEQFF. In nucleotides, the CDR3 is TGTGCCAGCAGTCTAGTGGGCGGCCACAATGAGCAGTTCTTC.

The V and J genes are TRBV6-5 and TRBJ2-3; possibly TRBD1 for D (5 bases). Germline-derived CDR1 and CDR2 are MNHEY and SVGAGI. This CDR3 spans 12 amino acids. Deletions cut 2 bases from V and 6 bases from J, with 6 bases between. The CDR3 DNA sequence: TGTGCCAGCAGTTACAGGGGTGATACGCAGTATTTT. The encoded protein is CASSYRGDTQYF.

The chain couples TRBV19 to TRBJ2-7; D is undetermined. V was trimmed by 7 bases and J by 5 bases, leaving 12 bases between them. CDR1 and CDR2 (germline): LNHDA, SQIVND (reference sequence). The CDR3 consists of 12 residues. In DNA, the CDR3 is TGTGCCAGTACCCCCCCCGTCGACGAGCAGTACTTC. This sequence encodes CASTPPVDEQYF. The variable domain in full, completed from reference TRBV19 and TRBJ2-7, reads DGGITQSPKYLFRKEGQNVTLSCEQNLNHDAMYWYRQDPGQGLRLIYYSQIVNDFQKGDIAEGYSVSREKKESFPLTVTSAQKNPTAFYLCASTPPVDEQYFGPGTRLTVT.

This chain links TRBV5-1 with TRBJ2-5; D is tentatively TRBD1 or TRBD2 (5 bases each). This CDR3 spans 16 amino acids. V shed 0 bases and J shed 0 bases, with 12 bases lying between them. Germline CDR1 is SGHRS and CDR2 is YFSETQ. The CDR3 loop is CASSLGGTAYQETQYF. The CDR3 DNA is TGCGCCAGCAGCTTGGGTGGGACGGCGTACCAAGAGACCCAGTACTTC. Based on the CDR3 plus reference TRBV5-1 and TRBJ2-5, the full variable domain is KAGVTQTPRYLIKTRGQQVTLSCSPISGHRSVSWYQQTPGQGLQFLFEYFSETQRNKGNFPGRFSGRQFSNSRSEMNVSTLELGDSALYLCASSLGGTAYQETQYFGPGTRLLVL.

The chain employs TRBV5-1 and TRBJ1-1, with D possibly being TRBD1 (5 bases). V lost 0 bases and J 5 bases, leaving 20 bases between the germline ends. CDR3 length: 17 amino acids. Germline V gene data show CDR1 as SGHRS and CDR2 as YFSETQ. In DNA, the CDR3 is TGCGCCAGCAGCTTGGCCGGGGGTGGAGGGTTTGCGACTGAAGCTTTCTTT. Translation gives CASSLAGGGGFATEAFF.

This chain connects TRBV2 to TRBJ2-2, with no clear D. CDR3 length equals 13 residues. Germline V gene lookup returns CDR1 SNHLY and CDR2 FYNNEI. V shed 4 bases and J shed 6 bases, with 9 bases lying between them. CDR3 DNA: TGTGCCAGCAGTGCGGGCGAGGCCGGGGAGCTGTTTTTT. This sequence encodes CASSAGEAGELFF.